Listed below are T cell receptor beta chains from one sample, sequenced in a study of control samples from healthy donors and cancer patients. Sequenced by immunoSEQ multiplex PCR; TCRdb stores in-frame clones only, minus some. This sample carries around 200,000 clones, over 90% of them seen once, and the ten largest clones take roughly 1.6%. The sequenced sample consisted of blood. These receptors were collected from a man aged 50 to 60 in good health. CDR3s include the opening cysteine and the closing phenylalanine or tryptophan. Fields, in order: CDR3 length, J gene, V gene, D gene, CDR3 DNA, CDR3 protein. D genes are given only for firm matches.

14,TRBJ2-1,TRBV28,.,TGTGCCAGCAGTTTAGTAACCTCCTACAATGAGCAGTTCTTC,CASSLVTSYNEQFF
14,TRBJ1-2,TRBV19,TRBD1,TGTGCCAGCTCTACGGACAGGGAGTTCTATGGCTACACCTTC,CASSTDREFYGYTF
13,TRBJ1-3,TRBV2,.,TGTGCCAGCGGTAGGGGCGTCGGAAACACCATATATTTT,CASGRGVGNTIYF
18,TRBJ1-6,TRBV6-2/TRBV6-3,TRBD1,TGTGCCAGCAGTTACTCCGGACAGGGGGCATCCTATAATTCACCCCTCCACTTT,CASSYSGQGASYNSPLHF
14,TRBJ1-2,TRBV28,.,TGTGCCAGCAGTTCTCCGGGGCTCTCCTATGGCTACACCTTC,CASSSPGLSYGYTF
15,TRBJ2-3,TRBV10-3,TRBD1,TGTGCCATCAGTGAGGGACAGGGACTCACAGATACGCAGTATTTT,CAISEGQGLTDTQYF
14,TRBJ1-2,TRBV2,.,TGTGCCAGCAGTGAAGTTGACAGTAACTATGGCTACACCTTC,CASSEVDSNYGYTF
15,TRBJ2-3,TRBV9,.,TGTGCCAGCACCCAAAGGGGCAGGGGATCAGATACGCAGTATTTT,CASTQRGRGSDTQYF
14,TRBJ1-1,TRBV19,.,TGTGCCAGTAGTTTGGAGCCTGGAGGGACTGAAGCTTTCTTT,CASSLEPGGTEAFF
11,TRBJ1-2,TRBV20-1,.,TGCAGTGCCCCGACGGCACAGGGCTACACCTTC,CSAPTAQGYTF
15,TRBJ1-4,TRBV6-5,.,TGTGCCAGCAGCCTACAGGGAAACGGAAATGAAAAACTGTTTTTT,CASSLQGNGNEKLFF
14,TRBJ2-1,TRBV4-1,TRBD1,TGCGCCAGCAGCCAAGAGGGGACAGACAATGAGCAGTTCTTC,CASSQEGTDNEQFF
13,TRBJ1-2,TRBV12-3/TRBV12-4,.,TGTGCCAGCAGCCAGGGACGGAACTATGGCTACACCTTC,CASSQGRNYGYTF
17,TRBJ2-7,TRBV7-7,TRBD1,TGTGCTAGCAGCCCCGGGACAGGGGCGGCCACTCTCTACGAGCAGTACTTC,CASSPGTGAATLYEQYF
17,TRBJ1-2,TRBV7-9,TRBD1,TGTGCCAGCAGCCGGGACCCGGGACAGGGGGGTAACTATGGCTACACCTTC,CASSRDPGQGGNYGYTF
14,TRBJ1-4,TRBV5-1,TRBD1,TGCGCCAGCAGCTCGGGGGGGACAGGAGAAAAACTGTTTTTT,CASSSGGTGEKLFF
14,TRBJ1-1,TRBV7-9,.,TGTGCCAGCAGCTTAGGGCCCTTGAACACTGAAGCTTTCTTT,CASSLGPLNTEAFF
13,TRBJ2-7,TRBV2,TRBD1,TGTGCCAGCGACAGGGGTCTACAGTACGAGCAGTACTTC,CASDRGLQYEQYF
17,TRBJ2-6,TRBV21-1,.,TGTGCCAGCAGCAAAAGGGCCGCCGAGTCTGGGGCCAACGTCCTGACTTTC,CASSKRAAESGANVLTF
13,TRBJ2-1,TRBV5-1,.,TGCGCCAGCAGCTTGGATAGATACAATGAGCAGTTCTTC,CASSLDRYNEQFF
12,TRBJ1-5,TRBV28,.,TGTGCCAGCAGTTTGGAGGGTCAGCCCCAGCATTTT,CASSLEGQPQHF